This T cell receptor beta chain was profiled in a study of blood T cell repertoires in COVID-19. Overall study context: Sites across the United States, Italy and Spain contributed samples from acute and convalescent COVID-19. Nucleic acid was either cDNA or gDNA, and it came from T cells, B-cell-depleted T cells, or PBMCs.

This clone was counted between two and nine times. The CDR3 is made up of 15 amino acids. Germline V gene lookup returns CDR1 MDHEN and CDR2 SYDVKM. Losses at the gene ends were 5 bases for V and 6 bases for J; bases not matched to a gene: 10. Authors' processing steps: Cell counts per sample came from amplifying reference gene primers. Only in-frame clones appear in the TCRdb table, and some are missing; sequencing was by immunoSEQ multiplex PCR. V, J and clone size reflect that table, while D and trimming were determined from the DNA. The profile shows about 100,000 clones, approximately 84% of them singletons.

This TCR was sampled from a man aged 30-40 years in a cohort sampled during active COVID-19. The sample taken for sequencing was peripheral blood. V usage is TRBV28 and J usage is TRBJ1-5; TRBD1 matches at 7 bases. The CDR3 loop reads CASSPTDRDRQPQHF. The CDR3 DNA reads TGTGCCAGCAGTCCGACCGACAGGGATCGTCAGCCCCAGCATTTT.